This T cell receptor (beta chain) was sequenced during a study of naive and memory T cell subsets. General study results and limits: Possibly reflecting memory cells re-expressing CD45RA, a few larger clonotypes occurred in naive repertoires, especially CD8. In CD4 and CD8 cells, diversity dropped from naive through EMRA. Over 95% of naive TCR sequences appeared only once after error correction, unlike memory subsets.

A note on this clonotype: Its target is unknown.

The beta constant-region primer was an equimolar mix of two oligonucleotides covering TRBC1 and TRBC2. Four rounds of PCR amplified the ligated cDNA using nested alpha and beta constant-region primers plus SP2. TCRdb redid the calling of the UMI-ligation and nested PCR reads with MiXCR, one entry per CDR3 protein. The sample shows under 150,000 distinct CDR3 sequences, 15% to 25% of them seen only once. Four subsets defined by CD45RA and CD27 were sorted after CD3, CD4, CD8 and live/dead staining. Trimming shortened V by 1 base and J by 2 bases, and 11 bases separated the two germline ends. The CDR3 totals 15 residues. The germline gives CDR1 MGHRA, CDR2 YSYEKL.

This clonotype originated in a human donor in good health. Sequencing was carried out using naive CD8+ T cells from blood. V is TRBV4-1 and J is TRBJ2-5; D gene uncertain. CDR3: CASSQGGSIQETQYF. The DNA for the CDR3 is TGCGCCAGCAGCCAAGGTGGGTCAATTCAAGAGACCCAGTACTTC.